This entry describes one T cell receptor beta chain. Distinct nucleotide sequences in the sample also encode this CDR3. These data come from a study of blood T cell repertoires in COVID-19. On the study more broadly: From the United States, Italy and Spain came samples of acute and convalescent COVID-19. Sources were T cells, B-cell-depleted T cells, or PBMCs; the material itself was cDNA or gDNA.

V shed 1 base and J shed 2 bases, with 8 bases lying between them. This CDR3 spans 14 amino acids. Germline V CDR1 and CDR2: SGHTA, FQGNSA. As originally analysed: Researchers report that nucleated cell counts were estimated from reference gene primer amplification. Produced via immunoSEQ multiplex PCR; TCRdb's table is partial and in-frame only. The DNA gave D and trimming, while V, J and clone size come from that table. The repertoire holds tens of thousands of clones, with 80% to 85% as singletons. The chain employs TRBV7-2 and TRBJ1-2; D unclear. The sample comprised peripheral blood. The receptor's source is a man between 60 and 75 years old with COVID-19, enrolled during active disease. In nucleotides, the CDR3 is TGTGCCAGCAGCTTAGAGGCGGGAAACTATGGCTACACCTTC. Translation: CASSLEAGNYGYTF.